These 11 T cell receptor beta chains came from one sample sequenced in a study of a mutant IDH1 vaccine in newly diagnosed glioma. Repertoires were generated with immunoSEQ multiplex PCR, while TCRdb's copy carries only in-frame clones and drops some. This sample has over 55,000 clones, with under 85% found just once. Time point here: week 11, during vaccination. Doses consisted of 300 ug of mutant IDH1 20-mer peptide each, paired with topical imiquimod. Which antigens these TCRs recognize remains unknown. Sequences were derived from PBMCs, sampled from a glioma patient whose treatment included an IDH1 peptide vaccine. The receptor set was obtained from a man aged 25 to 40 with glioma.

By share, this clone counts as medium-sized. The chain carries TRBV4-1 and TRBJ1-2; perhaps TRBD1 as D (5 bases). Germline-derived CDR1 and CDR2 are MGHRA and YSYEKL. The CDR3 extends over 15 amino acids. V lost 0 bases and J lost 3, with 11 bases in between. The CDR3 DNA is TGCGCCAGCAGCCAAGATACTCCAGGGTACTATGGCTACACCTTC. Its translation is CASSQDTPGYYGYTF.

CDR3 bases: TGTGCCCTCCAGGCAGGGAGGACTGAAGCTTTCTTT. It translates to CALQAGRTEAFF. The chain has TRBV30 and TRBJ1-1, with a weak D call TRBD1 (5 bases). Germline assignment: CDR1 GTSNPN and CDR2 SVGIG (reference sequence). The V and J ends lost 8 bases and 5 bases respectively, with 15 bases between them. The CDR3 has 12 amino acids.

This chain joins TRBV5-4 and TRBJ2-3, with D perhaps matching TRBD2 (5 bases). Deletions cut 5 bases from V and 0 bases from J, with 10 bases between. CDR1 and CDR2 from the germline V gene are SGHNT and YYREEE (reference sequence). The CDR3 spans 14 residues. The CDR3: CASREDFSTDTQYF. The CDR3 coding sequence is TGTGCCAGCAGGGAGGATTTCAGCACAGATACGCAGTATTTT.

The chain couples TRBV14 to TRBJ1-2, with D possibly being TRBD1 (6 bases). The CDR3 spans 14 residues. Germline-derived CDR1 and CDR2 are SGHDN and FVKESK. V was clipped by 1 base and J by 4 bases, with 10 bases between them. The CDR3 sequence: CASSQARGIYGYTF. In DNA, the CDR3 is TGTGCCAGCAGCCAAGCCAGGGGCATCTATGGCTACACCTTC.

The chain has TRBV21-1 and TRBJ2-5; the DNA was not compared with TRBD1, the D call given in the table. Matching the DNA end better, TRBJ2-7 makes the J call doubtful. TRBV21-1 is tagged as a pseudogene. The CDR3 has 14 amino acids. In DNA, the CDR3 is TGTGCCAGCAGCAAAGTCACACAGCCCTACGAGCAGTACTTC. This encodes CASSKVTQPYEQYF.

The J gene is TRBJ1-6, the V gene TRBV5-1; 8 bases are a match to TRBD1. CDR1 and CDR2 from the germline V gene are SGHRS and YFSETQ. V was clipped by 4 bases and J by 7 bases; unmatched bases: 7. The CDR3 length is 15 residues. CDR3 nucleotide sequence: TGCGCCAGCAGCGCCGGACAGGGATTAAATTCACCCCTCCACTTT. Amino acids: CASSAGQGLNSPLHF. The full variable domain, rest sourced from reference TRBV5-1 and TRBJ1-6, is KAGVTQTPRYLIKTRGQQVTLSCSPISGHRSVSWYQQTPGQGLQFLFEYFSETQRNKGNFPGRFSGRQFSNSRSEMNVSTLELGDSALYLCASSAGQGLNSPLHFGNGTRLTVT.

Here the CDR3 DNA reads TGTGCCTGGAGTGACTGGTCGGGGGAACTGGGTGAGACCCAGTACTTC. This encodes CAWSDWSGELGETQYF. V is TRBV30 and J is TRBJ2-5, with a tentative D call TRBD2 (6 bases). Germline V gives CDR1 GTSNPN, CDR2 SVGIG (reference sequence). The CDR3 contains 16 residues. Trimming pared 1 base from V and 5 bases from J, leaving 20 bases between. The complete variable domain, with remaining parts taken from reference TRBV30 and TRBJ2-5, reads SQTIHQWPATLVQPVGSPLSLECTVEGTSNPNLYWYRQAAGRGLQLLFYSVGIGQISSEVPQNLSASRPQDRQFILSSKKLLLSDSGFYLCAWSDWSGELGETQYFGPGTRLLVL.

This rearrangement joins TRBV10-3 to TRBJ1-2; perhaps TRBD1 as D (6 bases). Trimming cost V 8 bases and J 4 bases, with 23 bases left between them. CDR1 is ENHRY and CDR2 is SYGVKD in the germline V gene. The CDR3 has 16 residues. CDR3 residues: CAIGSSGGGRGYGYTF. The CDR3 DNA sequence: TGTGCCATCGGGAGTTCCGGCGGGGGCAGAGGCTATGGCTACACCTTC.

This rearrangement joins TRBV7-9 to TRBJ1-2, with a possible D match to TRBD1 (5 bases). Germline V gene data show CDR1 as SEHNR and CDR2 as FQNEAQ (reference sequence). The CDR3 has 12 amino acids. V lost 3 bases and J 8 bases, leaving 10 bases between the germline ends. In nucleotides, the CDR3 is TGTGCCAGCAGCTTGGGGGTGAAGGGCTACACCTTC. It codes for CASSLGVKGYTF.

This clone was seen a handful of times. The CDR3 is CASSLTGRTEAFF. CDR3 coding DNA: TGTGCCAGCAGCTTAACAGGGCGCACTGAAGCTTTCTTT. The V call is TRBV7-9, the J call TRBJ1-1; D possibly corresponds to TRBD1 (6 bases). CDR3 length equals 13 residues. V was pared by 2 bases and J by 4 bases, with 8 bases between. Per the germline V gene, CDR1 is SEHNR and CDR2 is FQNEAQ (reference sequence).

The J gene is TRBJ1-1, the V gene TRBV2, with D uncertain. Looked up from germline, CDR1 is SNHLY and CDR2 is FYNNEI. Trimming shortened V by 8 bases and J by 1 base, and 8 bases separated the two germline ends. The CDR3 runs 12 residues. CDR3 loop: CASSWENTEAFF. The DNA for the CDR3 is TGTGCCAGCTCCTGGGAGAACACTGAAGCTTTCTTT. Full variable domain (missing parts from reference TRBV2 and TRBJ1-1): EPEVTQTPSHQVTQMGQEVILRCVPISNHLYFYWYRQILGQKVEFLVSFYNNEISEKSEIFDDQFSVERPDGSNFTLKIRSTKLEDSAMYFCASSWENTEAFFGQGTRLTVV.